This TCR beta chain was identified during a study of T cells in Graves' hyperthyroidism and ophthalmopathy. The CDR3 contains 15 residues. The ends were cut back, 2 bases at V and 0 bases at J, with 9 bases in the middle. Per germline, CDR1 SGHVS and CDR2 FQNEAQ. This clonotype was seen ten or more times. Amplified regions were TCR beta CDR3 sequences from RNA transcripts. Using the HTBI primer set, a first-round RT-PCR was run on the TCR CDR3. TCRdb itself ran the multiplex PCR reads through MiXCR, one entry per CDR3 protein. The data hold 200,000 or so distinct CDR3 sequences, with around a sixth observed a single time.

Specimen: blood. The source of this sequence is a woman aged 50 to 65 with Graves' hyperthyroidism. The chain combines TRBV7-8 with TRBJ2-3; D may be TRBD2 (6 bases). For the CDR3, the DNA is TGTGCCAGCAGCTTATGGGGGGTTAGCACAGATACGCAGTATTTT. Its translation is CASSLWGVSTDTQYF.